The clone carrying this T cell receptor (beta chain) showed up just a few times. This sample is part of a study of blood T cell repertoires in COVID-19. The protocol was immunoSEQ multiplex PCR, while the TCRdb copy is restricted to in-frame clones and leaves out a portion. This table holds 260,000 or so clones, around 81% found once. V dropped 5 bases and J dropped 1 base, with 8 bases sitting between them. The CDR3 runs to 13 residues. Germline CDR1 is MNHEY and CDR2 is SVGAGI. The genes are TRBV6-5 and TRBJ1-2; no definite D call. This TCR derives from a woman aged 80 or over with COVID-19, enrolled during active disease. Source material: peripheral blood. The CDR3 here is CASSRSVNYGYTF. The CDR3 region has the DNA TGTGCCAGCAGTAGATCAGTTAACTATGGCTACACCTTC.